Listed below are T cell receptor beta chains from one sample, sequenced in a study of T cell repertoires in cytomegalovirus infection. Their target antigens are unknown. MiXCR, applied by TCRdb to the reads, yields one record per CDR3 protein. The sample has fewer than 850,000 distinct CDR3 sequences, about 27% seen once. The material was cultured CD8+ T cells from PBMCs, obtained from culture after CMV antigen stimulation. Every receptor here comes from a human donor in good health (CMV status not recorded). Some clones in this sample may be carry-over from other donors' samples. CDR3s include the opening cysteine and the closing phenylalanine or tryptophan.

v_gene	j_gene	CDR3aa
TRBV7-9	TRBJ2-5	CASRNSMGTEETQYF
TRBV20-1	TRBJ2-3	CSASLWFGSTDTQYF
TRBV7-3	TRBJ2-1	CASSWEGSFDEQFF
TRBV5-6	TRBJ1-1	CASSSGQGGEAFF
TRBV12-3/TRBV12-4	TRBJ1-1	CASSLWGSTGEDTEAFF
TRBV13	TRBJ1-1	CASGSGGRTEAFF
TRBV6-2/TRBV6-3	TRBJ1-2	CASSSGGNYGYTF
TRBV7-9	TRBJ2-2	CASSSRDGGTGELFF
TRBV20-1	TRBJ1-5	CSATQGPFSNQPQHF
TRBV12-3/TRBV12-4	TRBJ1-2	CASSPPSRVGGYTF
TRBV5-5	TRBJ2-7	CASSWGQGAGEQYF
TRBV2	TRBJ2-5	CASGSGTGKETQYF
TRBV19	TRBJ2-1	CASVPRGSGGPLYNEQFF
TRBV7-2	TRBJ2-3	CASSLGGPPVGTQYF
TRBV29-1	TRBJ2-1	CSADRRRTIDDNEQFF
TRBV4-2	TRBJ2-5	CASSQRDRAYETQYF
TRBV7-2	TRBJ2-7	CASSLEYTPSYEQYF
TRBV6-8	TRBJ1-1	CASSYTRPNTEAFF
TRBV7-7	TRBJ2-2	CASSPGLAGADTGELFF
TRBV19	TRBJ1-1	CATVAGGVTEAFF
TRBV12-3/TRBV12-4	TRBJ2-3	CASGLALTDTQYF
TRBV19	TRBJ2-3	CASSMTSGETDTQYF
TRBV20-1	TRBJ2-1	CSAPGLTYNEQFF
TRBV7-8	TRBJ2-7	CASSPIAGVYYEQYF
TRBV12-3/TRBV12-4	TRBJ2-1	CASASPGQWIHNEQFF
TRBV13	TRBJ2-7	CASGPRGSRYEQYF
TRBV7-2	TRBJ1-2	CASSLPTGSNYGYTF
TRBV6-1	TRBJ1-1	CASTIGRDTEAFF
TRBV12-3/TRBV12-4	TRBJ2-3	CASSSILYTDTQYF
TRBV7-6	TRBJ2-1	CASSLIMDSESNEQFF
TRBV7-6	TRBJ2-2	CASSYSTSGEANTGELFF
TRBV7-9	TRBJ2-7	CASRSDGDEQYF
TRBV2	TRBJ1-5	CASRAQGNQPQHF
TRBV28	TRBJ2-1	CASSSLYGQGGSYNEQFF
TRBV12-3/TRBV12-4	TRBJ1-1	CASSDWDRNTEAFF
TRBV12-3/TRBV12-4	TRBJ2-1	CASSFLRWGQEGEQFF
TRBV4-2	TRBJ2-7	CASSQDRTGTYEQYF